This section outlines one TCR beta chain sequence together with its context. What it recognizes is unknown. Libraries were prepared by immunoSEQ multiplex PCR; TCRdb keeps only in-frame clonotypes and omits some of them. The sample yields 120,000 or so clones, around 96% seen once. These data belong to a study of cytomegalovirus exposure and HLA in healthy donors. About the research overall: The approximately 130 validation repertoires matched the 600 to 700 first-cohort repertoires in platform, a later analysis reported.

Points from the study as a whole: The study flagged about 160 TCR beta chains as cytomegalovirus-associated. Later, an analysis found that TCR clusters from the first cohort tended to co-occur in the roughly 110 validation repertoires.

From germline, CDR1 is LGHNA and CDR2 YSLEER. The CDR3 spans 14 residues. Trimming removed 0 bases from V and 4 bases from J, with 6 bases in between. The sequencing input was PBMCs. The genes are TRBV4-3 and TRBJ2-2; the D is unclear. This receptor was identified in a man aged 18 to 30 in good health and CMV-seronegative. The CDR3 is CASSQDRLTGELFF. The DNA of the CDR3 is TGCGCCAGCAGCCAAGATCGACTCACCGGGGAGCTGTTTTTT.